Listed below are T cell receptor beta chains from one sample, sequenced in a study of cytomegalovirus exposure and HLA in healthy donors. Sequencing was performed with immunoSEQ multiplex PCR; in TCRdb, only in-frame clones are kept and a portion is missing. The repertoire holds some 150,000 clones, with 72% as singletons. Sequenced input: PBMCs. All receptors come from a human donor in good health. Each CDR3 is given with its conserved first and last residue. A D gene is named only where the DNA matches it firmly. Part of the rows lack a size; the others show once, few, many or a class for expanded clones.

CDR3nt	CDR3aa	d_gene	v_gene	j_gene	abundance	len
TGCGCCAGCAGCTTGGAGGGCCGGGACAGGGTCGACGAGCAGTACTTC	CASSLEGRDRVDEQYF	TRBD1	TRBV5-1	TRBJ2-7	NA	16
TGTGCCTGGAGTGTACAAGAGGGCTCTGGAAACACCATATATTTT	CAWSVQEGSGNTIYF	NA	TRBV30	TRBJ1-3	few	15
TGTGCCAGCAGCCTAGCGCCCTTCTACGAGCAGTACTTC	CASSLAPFYEQYF	NA	TRBV5-4	TRBJ2-7	few	13
TGTGCCATCAGTGAGTGGGGGGCTGGAAACACCATATATTTT	CAISEWGAGNTIYF	NA	TRBV10-3	TRBJ1-3	NA	14
TGCGCCAGCAGCTTGGGGGGGCCCACTGAAGCTTTCTTT	CASSLGGPTEAFF	NA	TRBV5-1	TRBJ1-1	few	13
TGCGCCAGCAGCTCTAAGACAGGGTTGGTTACTGAAGCTTTCTTT	CASSSKTGLVTEAFF	TRBD1	TRBV5-1	TRBJ1-1	NA	15
TGTGCCAGCAGCTTGGGTCTAGACACAGATACGCAGTATTTT	CASSLGLDTDTQYF	NA	TRBV7-9	TRBJ2-3	NA	14
TGTGCTAGTGGCACGGGACAGACCCACAATGAGCAGTTCTTC	CASGTGQTHNEQFF	TRBD1	TRBV12-5	TRBJ2-1	NA	14
TGTGCCAGTAGTATTGGCTCGAACCACAATGAGCAGTTCTTC	CASSIGSNHNEQFF	NA	TRBV19	TRBJ2-1	NA	14
TGCGCCAGCAGCACCGGACAGGGGGCAGGTGAAAAACTGTTTTTT	CASSTGQGAGEKLFF	TRBD1	TRBV5-1	TRBJ1-4	NA	15
TGCGCCAGCAGCTTGAGCGGTGGCTCCTATAATTCACCCCTCCACTTT	CASSLSGGSYNSPLHF	NA	TRBV5-1	TRBJ1-6	NA	16
TGCGCCAGCAGCTTACAGGGAGCAACTAATGAAAAACTGTTTTTT	CASSLQGATNEKLFF	NA	TRBV5-1	TRBJ1-4	NA	15
TGTGCCAGTAGCTCCGATCAGGGGGTTGTGACCCAGTACTTC	CASSSDQGVVTQYF	TRBD1	TRBV19	TRBJ2-5	NA	14
TGTGCCAGCAGTGAATGGGCCGGAGGGTACGAGCAGTACTTC	CASSEWAGGYEQYF	NA	TRBV6-1	TRBJ2-7	NA	14
TGCGCCAGCAGCTTGGGGGACAGTAATAATTCACCCCTCCACTTT	CASSLGDSNNSPLHF	TRBD1	TRBV5-1	TRBJ1-6	NA	15
TGCGCCAGGATCTATGGTTACACCTTC	CARIYGYTF	NA	TRBV10-1	TRBJ1-2	NA	9
TGTGCCAGCAGCTTTAATAGCGGGGCCCAAGAGACCCAGTACTTC	CASSFNSGAQETQYF	TRBD2	TRBV7-3	TRBJ2-5	NA	15
TGCAGCGCCGGACAGGGGGCGGCCCCTCCAGATTATGGCTACACCTTC	CSAGQGAAPPDYGYTF	TRBD1	TRBV29-1	TRBJ1-2	NA	16
TGTGCCAGCAGTAGAAGAGCCGGGAACACCGGGGAGCTGTTTTTT	CASSRRAGNTGELFF	NA	TRBV6-5	TRBJ2-2	NA	15
TGTGCCATCAGTCGACAGGGGGGAACTGAAGCTTTCTTT	CAISRQGGTEAFF	TRBD1	TRBV10-3	TRBJ1-1	NA	13
TGTGCCAGCAGTTACACAGACAGGGCGTACACCTTC	CASSYTDRAYTF	TRBD1	TRBV6-6	TRBJ1-2	NA	12
TGTGCCAGCCGGCGGGCCCCCGTGGGGGAGCAGTACTTC	CASRRAPVGEQYF	NA	TRBV6-1	TRBJ2-7	NA	13
TGTGCCAGCAGCTTAGCAGCCCTCGGGAGTGGGAATGAGCAGTTCTTC	CASSLAALGSGNEQFF	NA	TRBV7-9	TRBJ2-1	few	16
TGTGCCAGTATTCCAGACAGGCCGGCGAACCTCTACGAGCAGTACTTC	CASIPDRPANLYEQYF	NA	TRBV19	TRBJ2-7	NA	16
TGTGCCAGCAGCTCCAACCGACTAGCGGGGGTCGGCAATGAGCAGTTCTTC	CASSSNRLAGVGNEQFF	TRBD2	TRBV7-6	TRBJ2-1	NA	17
TGCGCCAGCAGCGCTGGACTAGCGGGGGGGATGGATACGCAGTATTTT	CASSAGLAGGMDTQYF	TRBD2	TRBV5-1	TRBJ2-3	NA	16
TGTGCCACCAGCAGAGAGGTGGCAGGGCTGGGGGGCTACACCTTC	CATSREVAGLGGYTF	NA	TRBV15	TRBJ1-2	few	15
TGTGCCAGCAGCCCGGCGGTGTGGGCTTTCTTT	CASSPAVWAFF	NA	TRBV2	TRBJ1-1	few	11
TGTGCCAGCAGCCAAGTTGTTGACAGGGCTAATGAAAAACTGTTTTTT	CASSQVVDRANEKLFF	TRBD1	TRBV4-2	TRBJ1-4	NA	16
TGTGCCAGTAGCACCCAAGGGGGAAACTATGGCTACACCTTC	CASSTQGGNYGYTF	NA	TRBV19	TRBJ1-2	NA	14
TGTGCCAGCAGCCCTATTATAGATCAGCCCCAGCATTTT	CASSPIIDQPQHF	NA	TRBV6-5	TRBJ1-5	NA	13
TGTGCCAGCAGCCAGGGATTGAATCAGCCCCAGCATTTT	CASSQGLNQPQHF	NA	TRBV2	TRBJ1-5	NA	13
TGTGCCAGTAGGGCAGGGGTCGTTCAGCCCCAGCATTTT	CASRAGVVQPQHF	NA	TRBV19	TRBJ1-5	NA	13
TGTGCCAGCAGTGACGCCAGGGTGGGTGGCTACACCTTC	CASSDARVGGYTF	NA	TRBV2	TRBJ1-2	NA	13
TGCGCCAGCAGCCAACCCTCCCAGGCCCGGGGAGGGAGCGCAGATACGCAGTATTTT	CASSQPSQARGGSADTQYF	TRBD2	TRBV4-1	TRBJ2-3	NA	19
TGTGCCTGGAGGGTAATAGCGGGGGGGTATAACGATGAGCAGTTCTTC	CAWRVIAGGYNDEQFF	TRBD2	TRBV30	TRBJ2-1	few	16
TGTGCCAGCAGCCCGACAGGGACGCACTACGAGCAGTACTTC	CASSPTGTHYEQYF	TRBD1	TRBV7-2	TRBJ2-7	once	14
TGTGCCAGCAGTGGGGTCGCGGGACGGGTGAACACTGAAGCTTTCTTT	CASSGVAGRVNTEAFF	NA	TRBV6-1	TRBJ1-1	NA	16
TGTGCCAGCAGCTTGGGGCTAGCGGGGGGCCGGTCCTACGAGCAGTACTTC	CASSLGLAGGRSYEQYF	TRBD2	TRBV5-4	TRBJ2-7	NA	17
TGTGCCAGCACCTTCCTGACAGGGTCCTACGAGCAGTACTTC	CASTFLTGSYEQYF	TRBD1	TRBV2	TRBJ2-7	few	14
TGTGCCAGTAGTATTCGGGGGGCATTTAATCAGCCCCAGCATTTT	CASSIRGAFNQPQHF	NA	TRBV19	TRBJ1-5	few	15
TGTGCCTCGGCAGGGTTTGCTAATGAAAAACTGTTTTTT	CASAGFANEKLFF	NA	TRBV19	TRBJ1-4	NA	13
TGTGCCAGCAGGGCTACAGGGGTGCGCCAGCCCCAGCATTTT	CASRATGVRQPQHF	TRBD1	TRBV7-2	TRBJ1-5	NA	14
TGTGCCAGCAGCTTTTACAGGGGGCGCACTGAAGCTTTCTTT	CASSFYRGRTEAFF	TRBD1	TRBV11-1	TRBJ1-1	NA	14
TGTGCCAGCTCACCACCGGGAGGGGTCAATCAGCCCCAGCATTTT	CASSPPGGVNQPQHF	NA	TRBV18	TRBJ1-5	few	15
TGTGCCAGCAGCCCCGGGATAGCGGGGGGAGGCACCGGGGAGCTGTTTTTT	CASSPGIAGGGTGELFF	TRBD2	TRBV5-6	TRBJ2-2	NA	17
TGTGCCAGCAGTAAGATAGGACAGGAAATCAATGGCTACACCTTC	CASSKIGQEINGYTF	TRBD1	TRBV6-1	TRBJ1-2	NA	15
TGTGCCAGCAGTACGGGACAGGGGGCATACGGGGAGCTGTTTTTT	CASSTGQGAYGELFF	TRBD1	TRBV6-1	TRBJ2-2	NA	15
TGTGCCAGCAGTTACTCGATTATTGGGACATCCTACGAGCAGTACTTC	CASSYSIIGTSYEQYF	NA	TRBV6-5	TRBJ2-7	NA	16
TGCGCCAGCAGCTGGGGGACAGGGGACACCGGGGAGCTGTTTTTT	CASSWGTGDTGELFF	TRBD1	TRBV5-1	TRBJ2-2	few	15
TGTGCCAGCAGTTTGGGGGGTCGACAGTTTCGGCTTGCTCCCTTGCATGGCTACACCTTC	CASSLGGRQFRLAPLHGYTF	NA	TRBV28	TRBJ1-2	NA	20
TGTGCCAGCAGCCCCGGGTCTCCCCAGGGGGAAAAACTGTTTTTT	CASSPGSPQGEKLFF	NA	TRBV7-8	TRBJ1-4	few	15
TGTGCCAGCAGCCGAGACAGGAACTATGGCTACACCTTC	CASSRDRNYGYTF	NA	TRBV5-4	TRBJ1-2	few	13
TGTGCCAGCAGTCCGGGGGAGGGTAGTGAAGCTTTCTTT	CASSPGEGSEAFF	NA	TRBV2	TRBJ1-1	NA	13
TGTGCCAGCAGCTTTGACAGTTCCTACGAGCAGTACTTC	CASSFDSSYEQYF	NA	TRBV7-9	TRBJ2-7	NA	13
TGCGCCAGCAGCTTGGGGCAGGTTAGCTATGGCTACACCTTC	CASSLGQVSYGYTF	NA	TRBV5-1	TRBJ1-2	NA	14
TGTGCCTGGAGCCTGGACACAAACACCGGGGAGCTGTTTTTT	CAWSLDTNTGELFF	NA	TRBV30	TRBJ2-2	NA	14
TGTGCCAGTAGTCTTAATCGACAGGGCGCACGAAACACCATATATTTT	CASSLNRQGARNTIYF	TRBD1	TRBV19	TRBJ1-3	NA	16
TGCGCCAGCAGCCAGTCCGGACAGGGGGTTCGACGGGGCACTGAAGCTTTCTTT	CASSQSGQGVRRGTEAFF	TRBD1	TRBV4-1	TRBJ1-1	few	18
TGTGCCAGTAGTATAACGGGGGGGTCCACAGATACGCAGTATTTT	CASSITGGSTDTQYF	TRBD2	TRBV19	TRBJ2-3	NA	15